Below are 8 T cell receptor beta chains sequenced from a single sample in a study of blood T cell repertoires in COVID-19. Profiling relied on immunoSEQ multiplex PCR, and the TCRdb table lists in-frame clones only, not all of them. The repertoire holds fewer than 350,000 clones, with over 80% as singletons. Material: PBMCs or T cells enriched from blood (not recorded which). Receptor source: a woman aged 25 to 39 with acute COVID-19.

On this clone: The same CDR3 is also encoded by other DNA sequences in this sample. V gene TRBV28 combines with J gene TRBJ1-2; D remains ambiguous. Germline V gene sequence: CDR1 MDHEN, CDR2 SYDVKM. The V and J ends lost 2 bases and 4 bases respectively, with 8 bases between them. This CDR3 has 13 amino acids. CDR3: CASSLQGSYGYTF. The CDR3 DNA follows: TGTGCCAGCAGTTTACAAGGGAGCTATGGCTACACCTTC.

The rearrangement links TRBV4-1 to TRBJ2-1, with D maybe TRBD2 (6 bases). CDR1 is MGHRA and CDR2 is YSYEKL in the germline V gene. The CDR3 has 15 residues. Trimming pared 1 base from V and 3 bases from J, leaving 10 bases between. CDR3 protein: CASSQGPGLYNEQFF. In DNA form, the CDR3 reads TGCGCCAGCAGCCAAGGTCCGGGACTCTACAATGAGCAGTTCTTC.

This clone was found a few times. V and J are TRBV12-3 or TRBV12-4 and TRBJ1-2; a weak D match, TRBD1 (5 bases). V was shortened by 1 base and J by 3 bases, with 6 bases between the two germline ends. CDR3 length: 13 amino acids. CDR3 residues: CASSLGRDYGYTF. The CDR3 nucleotides read TGTGCCAGCAGTTTAGGCAGGGACTATGGCTACACCTTC.

This clone was seen only once. The rearrangement uses TRBV27 and TRBJ1-1; D is ambiguous. The CDR3 covers 13 residues. CDR1 and CDR2 from the germline V gene are MNHEY and SMNVEV (reference sequence). Trimming left V 7 bases short and J 2 bases short, with 11 bases between. The CDR3 protein is CASKYRINTEAFF. The CDR3 nucleotides read TGTGCCAGCAAGTACAGAATAAACACTGAAGCTTTCTTT.

The rearrangement joins TRBV27 to TRBJ2-5; 7 bases match TRBD1. This CDR3 spans 15 amino acids. V lost 5 bases, J lost 2 bases, and 8 bases stayed unmatched. Germline V gene sequence: CDR1 MNHEY, CDR2 SMNVEV (reference sequence). The CDR3 DNA is TGTGCCAGCAGTCGCCCGGGACAGCTACAAGAGACCCAGTACTTC. As protein: CASSRPGQLQETQYF.

The chain recombines TRBV19 with TRBJ1-6, with 8 bases that match TRBD1. The ends lost 7 bases at V and 0 bases at J; junction bases unmatched: 5. CDR3 size: 16 residues. CDR1 is LNHDA, CDR2 SQIVND, per germline (reference sequence). The CDR3 region is CASMGQASSYNSPLHF. In DNA form, the CDR3 reads TGTGCCAGTATGGGACAGGCCAGCTCCTATAATTCACCCCTCCACTTT.

CDR3 sequence reads: CASSQEGHILYEQYF. The CDR3 nucleotides read TGTGCCAGCAGCCAGGAGGGGCATATTCTCTACGAGCAGTACTTC. The V call is TRBV3-1 (or the pseudogene TRBV3-2), the J call TRBJ2-7; TRBD2 might be the D (6 bases). The V gene lost 3 bases and the J gene lost 3 bases, with 15 bases spanning the gap. Looked up from germline, CDR1 is LGHDT and CDR2 is YNNKEL (reference sequence). The CDR3 length is 15 residues.

The CDR3 sequence is CASSPSTVMNTEAFF. The CDR3 DNA follows: TGTGCCAGCAGCCCGTCGACAGTGATGAACACTGAAGCTTTCTTT. The chain links TRBV5-8 to TRBJ1-1, with D perhaps TRBD1 (5 bases). The ends were cut back, 4 bases at V and 0 bases at J, with 13 bases in the middle. The CDR3 loop spans 15 amino acids. CDR1 and CDR2 from the germline V gene are SGHTS and YDEGEE.